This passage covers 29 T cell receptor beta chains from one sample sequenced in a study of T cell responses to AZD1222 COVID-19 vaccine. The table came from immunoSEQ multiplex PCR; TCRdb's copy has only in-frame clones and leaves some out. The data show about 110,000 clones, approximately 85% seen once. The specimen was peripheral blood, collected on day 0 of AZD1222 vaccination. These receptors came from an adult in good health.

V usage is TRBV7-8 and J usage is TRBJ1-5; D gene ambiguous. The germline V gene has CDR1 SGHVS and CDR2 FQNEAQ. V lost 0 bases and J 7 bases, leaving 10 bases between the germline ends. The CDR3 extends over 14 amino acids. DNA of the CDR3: TGTGCCAGCAGCTTAGCTCCGGTTTTACAGCCCCAGCATTTT. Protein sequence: CASSLAPVLQPQHF.

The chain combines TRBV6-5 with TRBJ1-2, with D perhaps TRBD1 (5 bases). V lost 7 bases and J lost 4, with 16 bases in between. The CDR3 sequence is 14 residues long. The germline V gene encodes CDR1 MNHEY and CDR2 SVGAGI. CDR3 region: CASKSRGESYGYTF. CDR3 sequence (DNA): TGTGCCAGCAAATCCAGAGGGGAATCCTATGGCTACACCTTC.

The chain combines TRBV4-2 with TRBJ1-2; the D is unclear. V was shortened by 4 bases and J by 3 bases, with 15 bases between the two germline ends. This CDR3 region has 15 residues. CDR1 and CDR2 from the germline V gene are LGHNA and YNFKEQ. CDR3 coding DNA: TGTGCCAGCAGCCGCGGCAGCGCACCAGACTATGGCTACACCTTC. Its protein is CASSRGSAPDYGYTF.

The CDR3 nucleotides read TGTGCCAGCAGCGTCCGGGGGCCGGGTTCACCCCTCCACTTT. This codes for CASSVRGPGSPLHF. The V gene is TRBV11-2, the J gene TRBJ1-6, with D possibly matching TRBD1 (6 bases). The CDR3 has 14 amino acids. With 5 bases removed from V and 9 bases from J, the gap between germline ends came to 14 bases. CDR1 and CDR2 from the germline V gene are SGHAT and FQNNGV.

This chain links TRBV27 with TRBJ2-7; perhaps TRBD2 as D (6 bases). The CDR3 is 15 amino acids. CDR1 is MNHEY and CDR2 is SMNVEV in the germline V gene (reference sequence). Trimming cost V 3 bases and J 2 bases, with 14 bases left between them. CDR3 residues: CASSFAGTPTYEQYF. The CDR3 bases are TGTGCCAGCAGTTTTGCCGGGACTCCAACCTACGAGCAGTACTTC.

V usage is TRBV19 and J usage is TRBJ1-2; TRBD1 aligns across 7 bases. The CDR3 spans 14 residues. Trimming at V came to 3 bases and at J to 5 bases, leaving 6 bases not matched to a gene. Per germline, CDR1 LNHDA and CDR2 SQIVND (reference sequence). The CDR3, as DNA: TGTGCCAGTAGTATCCGGGACAGCTCTTATGGCTACACCTTC. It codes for CASSIRDSSYGYTF.

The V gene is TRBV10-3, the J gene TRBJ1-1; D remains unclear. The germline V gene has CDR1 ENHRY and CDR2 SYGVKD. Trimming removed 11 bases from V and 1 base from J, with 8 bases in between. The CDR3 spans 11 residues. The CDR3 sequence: CASAENTEAFF. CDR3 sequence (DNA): TGTGCCTCGGCTGAGAACACTGAAGCTTTCTTT.

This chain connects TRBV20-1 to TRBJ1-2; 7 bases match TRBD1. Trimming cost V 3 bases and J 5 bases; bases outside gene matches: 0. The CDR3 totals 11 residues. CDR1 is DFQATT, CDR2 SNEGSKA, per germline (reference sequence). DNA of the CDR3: TGCAGTGCTAGGACAGGGTATGGCTACACCTTC. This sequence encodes CSARTGYGYTF.

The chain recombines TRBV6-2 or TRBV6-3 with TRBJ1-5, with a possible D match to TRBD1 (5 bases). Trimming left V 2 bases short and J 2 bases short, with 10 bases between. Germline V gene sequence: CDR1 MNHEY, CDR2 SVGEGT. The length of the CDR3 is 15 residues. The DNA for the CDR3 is TGTGCCAGCAGTTACAGGGGTTCGGGCAATCAGCCCCAGCATTTT. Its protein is CASSYRGSGNQPQHF.

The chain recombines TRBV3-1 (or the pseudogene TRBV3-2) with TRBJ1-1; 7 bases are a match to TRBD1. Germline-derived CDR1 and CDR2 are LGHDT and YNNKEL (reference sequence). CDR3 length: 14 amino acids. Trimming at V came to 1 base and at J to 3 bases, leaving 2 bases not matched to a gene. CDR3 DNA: TGTGCCAGCAGCCAAGGGGGACAGTACACTGAAGCTTTCTTT. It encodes CASSQGGQYTEAFF.

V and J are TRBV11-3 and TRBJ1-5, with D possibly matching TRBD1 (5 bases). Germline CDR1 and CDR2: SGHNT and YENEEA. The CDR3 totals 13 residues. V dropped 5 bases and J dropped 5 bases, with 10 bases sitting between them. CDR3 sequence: CASSKGDDQPQHF. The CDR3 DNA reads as TGTGCCAGCAGCAAAGGGGACGATCAGCCCCAGCATTTT.

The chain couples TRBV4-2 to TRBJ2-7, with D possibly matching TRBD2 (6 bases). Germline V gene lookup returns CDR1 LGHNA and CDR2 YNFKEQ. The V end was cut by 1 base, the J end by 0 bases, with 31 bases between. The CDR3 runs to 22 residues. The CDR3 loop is CASSQGFSLVGLGGRSSYEQYF. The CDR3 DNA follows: TGTGCCAGCAGCCAAGGATTTAGTTTGGTTGGCCTCGGGGGAAGAAGCTCCTACGAGCAGTACTTC.

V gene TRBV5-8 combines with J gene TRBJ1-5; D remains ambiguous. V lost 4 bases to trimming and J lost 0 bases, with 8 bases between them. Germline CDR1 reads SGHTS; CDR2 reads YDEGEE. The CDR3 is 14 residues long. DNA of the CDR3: TGTGCCAGCAGCCGACCCTCTAGCAATCAGCCCCAGCATTTT. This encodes CASSRPSSNQPQHF.

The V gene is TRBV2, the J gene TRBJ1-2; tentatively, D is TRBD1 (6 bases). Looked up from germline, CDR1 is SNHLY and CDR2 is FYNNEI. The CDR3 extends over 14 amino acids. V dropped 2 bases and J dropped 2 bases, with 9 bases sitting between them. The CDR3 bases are TGTGCCAGCAGTGAAACTCAGGGGAACTATGGCTACACCTTC. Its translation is CASSETQGNYGYTF.

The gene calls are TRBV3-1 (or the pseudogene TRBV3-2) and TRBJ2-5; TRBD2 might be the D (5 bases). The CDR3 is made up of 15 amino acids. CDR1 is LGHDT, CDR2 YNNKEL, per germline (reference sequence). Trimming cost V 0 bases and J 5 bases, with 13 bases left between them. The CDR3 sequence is CASSQEVGVWETQYF. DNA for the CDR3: TGTGCCAGCAGCCAAGAAGTCGGGGTATGGGAGACCCAGTACTTC.

CDR3: CAWSGTSGGMDIQYF. For the CDR3, the DNA is TGTGCCTGGAGTGGGACTAGCGGGGGAATGGACATTCAGTACTTC. This chain joins TRBV30 and TRBJ2-4; 13 bases agree with TRBD2. The CDR3 consists of 15 residues. CDR1 and CDR2 (germline): GTSNPN, SVGIG (reference sequence). V lost 1 base to trimming and J lost 8 bases; unmatched junction nucleotides: 5.

CDR3 nucleotides: TGTGCCAGCAGCTTAGCTCTCACACAGGGGCGTCAAGAGACCCAGTACTTC. Translating gives CASSLALTQGRQETQYF. V usage is TRBV7-9 and J usage is TRBJ2-5; 7 bases are a match to TRBD1. The CDR3 spans 17 residues. Germline CDR1 and CDR2: SEHNR and FQNEAQ (reference sequence). Germline trimming cut 0 bases from V and 2 bases from J; bases unmatched to any gene: 9. The whole variable domain, filled in from reference TRBV7-9 and TRBJ2-5, reads DTGVSQNPRHKITKRGQNVTFRCDPISEHNRLYWYRQTLGQGPEFLTYFQNEAQLEKSRLLSDRFSAERPKGSFSTLEIQRTEQGDSAMYLCASSLALTQGRQETQYFGPGTRLLVL.

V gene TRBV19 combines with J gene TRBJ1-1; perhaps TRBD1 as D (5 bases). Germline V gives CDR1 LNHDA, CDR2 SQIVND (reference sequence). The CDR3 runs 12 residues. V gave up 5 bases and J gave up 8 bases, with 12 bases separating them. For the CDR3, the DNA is TGTGCCAGTAGTTGGGGGAAAGGGGAAGCTTTCTTT. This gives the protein CASSWGKGEAFF.

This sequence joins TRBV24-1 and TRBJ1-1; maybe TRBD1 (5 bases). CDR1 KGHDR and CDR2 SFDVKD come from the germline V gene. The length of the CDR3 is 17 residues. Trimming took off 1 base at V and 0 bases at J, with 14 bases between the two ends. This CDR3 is CATSDFPGGGMNTEAFF. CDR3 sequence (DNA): TGTGCCACCAGTGATTTCCCTGGGGGGGGTATGAACACTGAAGCTTTCTTT.

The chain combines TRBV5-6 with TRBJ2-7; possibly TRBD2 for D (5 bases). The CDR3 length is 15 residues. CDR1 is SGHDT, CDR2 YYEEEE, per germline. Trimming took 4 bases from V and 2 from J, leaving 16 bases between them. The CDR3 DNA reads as TGTGCCAGCAGCCCCCTCCGGACTCCCACCTACGAGCAGTACTTC. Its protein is CASSPLRTPTYEQYF.

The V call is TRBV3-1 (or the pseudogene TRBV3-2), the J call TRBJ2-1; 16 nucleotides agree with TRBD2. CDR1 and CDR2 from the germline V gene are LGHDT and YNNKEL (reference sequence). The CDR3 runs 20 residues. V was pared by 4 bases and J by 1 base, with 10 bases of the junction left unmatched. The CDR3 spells CASSRLGLAGGPRSYNEQFF. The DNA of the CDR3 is TGTGCCAGCAGCCGCTTGGGACTAGCGGGGGGGCCACGGTCCTACAATGAGCAGTTCTTC.

The CDR3 sequence is CASSRPGAYGYTF. The CDR3 bases are TGTGCCAGCAGCCGTCCCGGAGCCTATGGCTACACCTTC. The V and J genes are TRBV3-1 (or the pseudogene TRBV3-2) and TRBJ1-2; the D is unclear. CDR3 size: 13 residues. V was trimmed by 4 bases and J by 4 bases, leaving 10 bases between them. Germline loops: CDR1 LGHDT, CDR2 YNNKEL (reference sequence).

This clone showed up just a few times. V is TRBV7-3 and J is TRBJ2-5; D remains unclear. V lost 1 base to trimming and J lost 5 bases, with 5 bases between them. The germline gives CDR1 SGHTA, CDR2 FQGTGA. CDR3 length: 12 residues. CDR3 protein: CASSLIGETQYF. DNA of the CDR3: TGTGCCAGCAGCTTAATTGGGGAGACCCAGTACTTC. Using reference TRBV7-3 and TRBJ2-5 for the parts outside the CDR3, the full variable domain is GAGVSQTPSNKVTEKGKYVELRCDPISGHTALYWYRQSLGQGPEFLIYFQGTGAADDSGLPNDRFFAVRPEGSVSTLKIQRTERGDSAVYLCASSLIGETQYFGPGTRLLVL.

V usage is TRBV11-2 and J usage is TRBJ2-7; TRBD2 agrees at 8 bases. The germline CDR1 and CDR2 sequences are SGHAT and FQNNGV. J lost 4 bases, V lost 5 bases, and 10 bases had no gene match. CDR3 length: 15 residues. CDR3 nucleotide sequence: TGTGCCAGCAGCCCCACCCGGGGGGGGAGATACGAGCAGTACTTC. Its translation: CASSPTRGGRYEQYF.

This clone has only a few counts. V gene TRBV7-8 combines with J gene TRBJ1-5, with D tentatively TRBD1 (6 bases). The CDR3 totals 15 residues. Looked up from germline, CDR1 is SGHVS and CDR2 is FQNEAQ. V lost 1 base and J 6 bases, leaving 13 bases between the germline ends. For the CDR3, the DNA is TGTGCCAGCAGCTTAGGGGCCCCCAGGGGTCAGCCCCAGCATTTT. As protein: CASSLGAPRGQPQHF.

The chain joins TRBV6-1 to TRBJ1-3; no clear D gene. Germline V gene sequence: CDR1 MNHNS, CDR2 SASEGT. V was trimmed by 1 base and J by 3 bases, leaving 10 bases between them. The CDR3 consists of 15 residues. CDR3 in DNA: TGTGCCAGCAGTGAAGAAGGAAGGAGTGGAAACACCATATATTTT. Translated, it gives CASSEEGRSGNTIYF.

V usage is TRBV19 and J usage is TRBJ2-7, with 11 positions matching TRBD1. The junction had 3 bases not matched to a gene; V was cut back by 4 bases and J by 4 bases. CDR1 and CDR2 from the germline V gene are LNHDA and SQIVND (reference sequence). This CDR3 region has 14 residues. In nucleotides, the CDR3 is TGTGCCAGTAGTAGGACAGGGGGCTCTTACGAGCAGTACTTC. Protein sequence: CASSRTGGSYEQYF.

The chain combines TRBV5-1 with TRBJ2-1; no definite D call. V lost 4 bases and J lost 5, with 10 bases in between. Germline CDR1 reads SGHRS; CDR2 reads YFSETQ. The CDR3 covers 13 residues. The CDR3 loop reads CASSPAPNNEQFF. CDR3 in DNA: TGCGCCAGCAGCCCCGCCCCCAACAATGAGCAGTTCTTC.

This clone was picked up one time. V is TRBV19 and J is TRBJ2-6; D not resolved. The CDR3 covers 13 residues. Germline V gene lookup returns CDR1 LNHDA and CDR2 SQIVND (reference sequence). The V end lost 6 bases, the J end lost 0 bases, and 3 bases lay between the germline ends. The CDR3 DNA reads TGTGCCAGTAGACTCTCTGGGGCCAACGTCCTGACTTTC. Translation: CASRLSGANVLTF.